A selection of T cell receptor beta chains follows, all from one sample in a study of cytomegalovirus exposure and HLA in healthy donors. Profiling relied on immunoSEQ multiplex PCR, and the TCRdb table lists in-frame clones only, not all of them. Counted here are some 190,000 clones, roughly 74% occurring once; the ten biggest clones make up about 3%. The specimen was PBMCs. The receptors were gathered from a female donor in good health and CMV-seronegative. CDR3s include the opening cysteine and the closing phenylalanine or tryptophan. The order of the fields is CDR3 length, D gene, clone size, J gene, V gene, CDR3 DNA, CDR3 protein. D genes are given only for firm matches. Size is stated for part of the rows, as once, few or many counts, or as a class when the clone is expanded.

cdr3_length: 17; d_call: NA; clone_size: NA; j_call: TRBJ2-1; v_call: TRBV5-1; cdr3_nt: TGCGCCAGCAGCTTGGGGGGGGGCCAAAGCTCCTACAATGAGCAGTTCTTC; cdr3_aa: CASSLGGGQSSYNEQFF
cdr3_length: 18; d_call: TRBD2; clone_size: NA; j_call: TRBJ2-4; v_call: TRBV19; cdr3_nt: TGTGCCAGTAGTATGACTAGCGGGGGGGCAGGTGACAAAAACATTCAGTACTTC; cdr3_aa: CASSMTSGGAGDKNIQYF
cdr3_length: 13; d_call: NA; clone_size: NA; j_call: TRBJ1-2; v_call: TRBV6-5; cdr3_nt: TGTGCCAGCAGTTCACCTTCTGGCAATGGCTACACCTTC; cdr3_aa: CASSSPSGNGYTF
cdr3_length: 15; d_call: TRBD2; clone_size: NA; j_call: TRBJ2-1; v_call: TRBV5-1; cdr3_nt: TGCGCCAGCAGCTTGGGACTAGCGGCCTACAATGAGCAGTTCTTC; cdr3_aa: CASSLGLAAYNEQFF
cdr3_length: 16; d_call: TRBD2; clone_size: NA; j_call: TRBJ2-7; v_call: TRBV11-2; cdr3_nt: TGTGCCAGCAGCTTAGAGCCGGGGCGGGGGGCCTACGAGCAGTACTTC; cdr3_aa: CASSLEPGRGAYEQYF
cdr3_length: 16; d_call: TRBD2; clone_size: NA; j_call: TRBJ2-1; v_call: TRBV9; cdr3_nt: TGTGCCAGCAGCGTAGTAGCGGGGGGGCCAAGGTATGAGCAGTTCTTC; cdr3_aa: CASSVVAGGPRYEQFF
cdr3_length: 14; d_call: TRBD1; clone_size: NA; j_call: TRBJ2-7; v_call: TRBV5-4; cdr3_nt: TGTGCCAGCAGCCTGGACAGGAGCTCCTACGAGCAGTACTTC; cdr3_aa: CASSLDRSSYEQYF
cdr3_length: 12; d_call: NA; clone_size: NA; j_call: TRBJ2-5; v_call: TRBV18; cdr3_nt: TGTGCCAGCTCACCACAGGGGGAGACCCAGTACTTC; cdr3_aa: CASSPQGETQYF
cdr3_length: 15; d_call: TRBD2; clone_size: NA; j_call: TRBJ2-1; v_call: TRBV5-1; cdr3_nt: TGCGCCAGCAGCGCCGGACTAGCGGGGTACAATGAGCAGTTCTTC; cdr3_aa: CASSAGLAGYNEQFF
cdr3_length: 16; d_call: TRBD1; clone_size: NA; j_call: TRBJ2-7; v_call: TRBV11-3; cdr3_nt: TGTGCCAGCAGCTTTCTAGGGACAGGGGTCACCTACGAGCAGTACTTC; cdr3_aa: CASSFLGTGVTYEQYF
cdr3_length: 14; d_call: TRBD1; clone_size: NA; j_call: TRBJ2-7; v_call: TRBV29-1; cdr3_nt: TGCAGCGTTGTCCGGGACAGGGGGCAATACGAGCAGTACTTC; cdr3_aa: CSVVRDRGQYEQYF
cdr3_length: 16; d_call: TRBD2; clone_size: NA; j_call: TRBJ2-1; v_call: TRBV11-3; cdr3_nt: TGTGCCAGCAGCTTTTCTCTAGCGGGAGTGGAAAATGAGCAGTTCTTC; cdr3_aa: CASSFSLAGVENEQFF
cdr3_length: 16; d_call: NA; clone_size: NA; j_call: TRBJ1-5; v_call: TRBV7-2; cdr3_nt: TGTGCCAGCAGCTCAACCCGGACAGTAAGCAATCAGCCCCAGCATTTT; cdr3_aa: CASSSTRTVSNQPQHF
cdr3_length: 11; d_call: TRBD1; clone_size: NA; j_call: TRBJ1-2; v_call: TRBV29-1; cdr3_nt: TGCAGCGTTTCGACAGGGCCTGGCTACACCTTC; cdr3_aa: CSVSTGPGYTF
cdr3_length: 15; d_call: NA; clone_size: few; j_call: TRBJ1-2; v_call: TRBV9; cdr3_nt: TGTGCCAGCAGCGTAGCTCAGGGCCGTAACTATGGCTACACCTTC; cdr3_aa: CASSVAQGRNYGYTF
cdr3_length: 16; d_call: NA; clone_size: NA; j_call: TRBJ2-2; v_call: TRBV27; cdr3_nt: TGTGCCAGCAGTTTATGGGCCAGGCCGAACACCGGGGAGCTGTTTTTT; cdr3_aa: CASSLWARPNTGELFF
cdr3_length: 14; d_call: TRBD1; clone_size: NA; j_call: TRBJ1-3; v_call: TRBV10-3; cdr3_nt: TGTGCCATCAAACAGGGGGTTGATGGAAACACCATATATTTT; cdr3_aa: CAIKQGVDGNTIYF
cdr3_length: 12; d_call: NA; clone_size: NA; j_call: TRBJ2-7; v_call: TRBV5-3; cdr3_nt: TGTGCCAGAAGCGCCGGGGTGATCGAGCAGTACTTC; cdr3_aa: CARSAGVIEQYF
cdr3_length: 16; d_call: NA; clone_size: NA; j_call: TRBJ2-7; v_call: TRBV10-1; cdr3_nt: TGCGCCAGCACCGTACTAGGGGAGGCCTTCTCCTACGAGCAGTACTTC; cdr3_aa: CASTVLGEAFSYEQYF
cdr3_length: 15; d_call: TRBD2; clone_size: NA; j_call: TRBJ2-1; v_call: TRBV7-3; cdr3_nt: TGTGCCAGCAGTTCAGCGGGAGGGCCTGGGAATGAGCAGTTCTTC; cdr3_aa: CASSSAGGPGNEQFF
cdr3_length: 15; d_call: NA; clone_size: NA; j_call: TRBJ2-1; v_call: TRBV19; cdr3_nt: TGTGCCAGTAGTATGATGGCGGCTACGTACAATGAGCAGTTCTTC; cdr3_aa: CASSMMAATYNEQFF
cdr3_length: 19; d_call: TRBD2; clone_size: NA; j_call: TRBJ2-3; v_call: TRBV5-4; cdr3_nt: TGTGCCAGCAGCTTGATTACGGTGAGGACTAGCGGGTCGAAAGATACGCAGTATTTT; cdr3_aa: CASSLITVRTSGSKDTQYF
cdr3_length: 15; d_call: TRBD1; clone_size: NA; j_call: TRBJ2-1; v_call: TRBV5-4; cdr3_nt: TGTGCCAGCAGCTCTAGGGACAGGGCTTACAATGAGCAGTTCTTC; cdr3_aa: CASSSRDRAYNEQFF
cdr3_length: 14; d_call: NA; clone_size: few; j_call: TRBJ2-1; v_call: TRBV7-2; cdr3_nt: TGTGCCAGCAGCCTGCGGGCCGGGGAGAATGAGCAGTTCTTC; cdr3_aa: CASSLRAGENEQFF
cdr3_length: 14; d_call: TRBD2; clone_size: NA; j_call: TRBJ2-7; v_call: TRBV7-2; cdr3_nt: TGTGCCAGCAGCTCTAGCGGGAGGACCACCGAGCAGTACTTC; cdr3_aa: CASSSSGRTTEQYF
cdr3_length: 13; d_call: TRBD2; clone_size: NA; j_call: TRBJ2-7; v_call: TRBV28; cdr3_nt: TGTGCCAGCAGTTTTAGCGGGAGTTACGAGCAGTACTTC; cdr3_aa: CASSFSGSYEQYF
cdr3_length: 14; d_call: NA; clone_size: NA; j_call: TRBJ2-7; v_call: TRBV15; cdr3_nt: TGTGCCACCAGCGGAGGACTCCTCTCCTACGAGCAGTACTTC; cdr3_aa: CATSGGLLSYEQYF
cdr3_length: 14; d_call: NA; clone_size: once; j_call: TRBJ2-7; v_call: TRBV14; cdr3_nt: TGTGCCAGCAGCCAAGAGGGCATCTCCTACGAGCAGTACTTC; cdr3_aa: CASSQEGISYEQYF
cdr3_length: 12; d_call: NA; clone_size: few; j_call: TRBJ1-6; v_call: TRBV6-6; cdr3_nt: TGTGCCAGCAGACGGGACACAAACTCGCTCCACTTT; cdr3_aa: CASRRDTNSLHF
cdr3_length: 17; d_call: TRBD2; clone_size: NA; j_call: TRBJ2-1; v_call: TRBV7-3; cdr3_nt: TGTGCCAGCAGCTTAAGAATAGAGCGGGGGGGCCTTAATGAGCAGTTCTTC; cdr3_aa: CASSLRIERGGLNEQFF
cdr3_length: 16; d_call: TRBD1; clone_size: NA; j_call: TRBJ1-6; v_call: TRBV6-6; cdr3_nt: TGTGCCAGCAGAGACCACGGGACAGGGTCCAATTCACCCCTCCACTTT; cdr3_aa: CASRDHGTGSNSPLHF
cdr3_length: 13; d_call: TRBD2; clone_size: NA; j_call: TRBJ2-7; v_call: TRBV30; cdr3_nt: TGTGCCTGGAGGACTAGCGGGAGAGGTGAGCAGTACTTC; cdr3_aa: CAWRTSGRGEQYF
cdr3_length: 17; d_call: TRBD2; clone_size: NA; j_call: TRBJ2-3; v_call: TRBV11-1; cdr3_nt: TGTGCCAGCAGCTCTCGGACTAGCGGGAGGTTCACAGATACGCAGTATTTT; cdr3_aa: CASSSRTSGRFTDTQYF
cdr3_length: 15; d_call: TRBD1; clone_size: NA; j_call: TRBJ2-2; v_call: TRBV12-5; cdr3_nt: TGTGCTAGTGGCCTGGGACAGGTGAATACCGGGGAGCTGTTTTTT; cdr3_aa: CASGLGQVNTGELFF
cdr3_length: 12; d_call: NA; clone_size: NA; j_call: TRBJ2-2; v_call: TRBV29-1; cdr3_nt: TGCAGCGTTGTTCTCTACACCGGGGAGCTGTTTTTT; cdr3_aa: CSVVLYTGELFF
cdr3_length: 16; d_call: TRBD2; clone_size: NA; j_call: TRBJ2-1; v_call: TRBV5-1; cdr3_nt: TGCGCCAGCAGCGCCCAGCGGGGTCTGTCTTACAATGAGCAGTTCTTC; cdr3_aa: CASSAQRGLSYNEQFF
cdr3_length: 15; d_call: TRBD2; clone_size: NA; j_call: TRBJ2-7; v_call: TRBV5-1; cdr3_nt: TGCGCCAGCAGCTTGGGAGCGGGAGGGGCCTACGAGCAGTACTTC; cdr3_aa: CASSLGAGGAYEQYF
cdr3_length: 16; d_call: TRBD2; clone_size: NA; j_call: TRBJ2-2; v_call: TRBV5-1; cdr3_nt: TGCGCCAGCAGTTTGACGGCGGGAGGGAACACCGGGGAGCTGTTTTTT; cdr3_aa: CASSLTAGGNTGELFF
cdr3_length: 16; d_call: TRBD2; clone_size: NA; j_call: TRBJ2-1; v_call: TRBV5-6; cdr3_nt: TGTGCCAGCAGCTTGTTTCGGGAGGGCCCCTACAATGAGCAGTTCTTC; cdr3_aa: CASSLFREGPYNEQFF
cdr3_length: 15; d_call: NA; clone_size: NA; j_call: TRBJ1-1; v_call: TRBV25-1; cdr3_nt: TGTGCCAGCAGTGAATACGGGAACAAGAACACTGAAGCTTTCTTT; cdr3_aa: CASSEYGNKNTEAFF
cdr3_length: 16; d_call: NA; clone_size: NA; j_call: TRBJ2-5; v_call: TRBV5-1; cdr3_nt: TGCGCCAGCAGCTTGCGTAGGAACCCAGGGGAGGAGACCCAGTACTTC; cdr3_aa: CASSLRRNPGEETQYF
cdr3_length: 16; d_call: TRBD2; clone_size: few; j_call: TRBJ2-1; v_call: TRBV7-6; cdr3_nt: TGTGCCAGCAGCCCCGCCCGGGACTACCGAATGGATGAGCAGTTCTTC; cdr3_aa: CASSPARDYRMDEQFF